What follows are 14 T cell receptor beta chains derived from one specimen sequenced in a study of tissue T cells after allogeneic stem cell transplantation (dated by TCRdb to between 2021 and 2023). The library was generated by the immunoSEQ multiplex PCR assay. The table comes from immuneACCESS by way of TCRdb, which keeps in-frame sequences with V and J called. Part of the clones is missing from these tables; in studies checked, under half for an unresolved V gene and the rest for unknown reasons. Here the sample has several hundred clones; about three quarters occur a single time. The top ten hold roughly 6.4% of the sample. The specimen sequenced was liver tissue. The receptors shown here come from a female BALB/c mouse in good health. This strain possesses the MHC haplotype H2-d.

To note about this clone: The genes and germline here are from mouse. Read coverage stops 1 residue before the CDR3 terminus; the germline J gene supplies the remainder. The genes are TRBV13-1 and TRBJ1-1; possibly TRBD1 for D (6 bases). In germline, CDR1 is NSHNY, CDR2 SYGAGN. The CDR3 totals 15 residues. Trimming cost V 0 bases and J 0 bases, with 9 bases left between them. CDR3 residues: CASSDAGQTNTEVFF. Incomplete CDR3 DNA: TGTGCCAGCAGTGATGCAGGACAGACAAACACAGAAGTCTTC.

Turning to this clone: The gene names here belong to mouse. The read terminates 1 residue before the CDR3 end, so the remaining end is supplied by the germline J gene. V is TRBV13-3 and J is TRBJ1-3; D uncertain. This CDR3 is built from 13 residues. The V end was cut by 3 bases, the J end by 0 bases, with 4 bases between. Germline lookup yields CDR1 NNHDY and CDR2 SYVADS. The CDR3 sequence is CASSGHSGNTLYF. The CDR3 DNA, read in part, is TGTGCCAGCAGTGGACATTCTGGAAATACGCTCTAT.

This clone was seen only once. Gene labels here are mouse ones. The read ends 1 residue shy of where the CDR3 ends; the end is completed using the germline J gene. The chain carries TRBV13-2 and TRBJ1-3; no definite D call. The V and J ends lost 3 bases and 0 bases respectively, with 7 bases between them. The CDR3 consists of 14 residues. Germline V gene lookup returns CDR1 NNHNN and CDR2 SYGAGS (reference sequence). The sequenced part of the CDR3 DNA is TGTGCCAGCGGTGTTATGAATTCTGGAAATACGCTCTAT. This codes for CASGVMNSGNTLY. In full, the CDR3 is CASGVMNSGNTLYF.

Comment on this clone: Gene and germline names: mouse. The sequenced fragment ends 1 residue before the CDR3 boundary, so the rest is inferred from the germline J gene. This sequence joins TRBV4 and TRBJ2-3; TRBD2 aligns across 7 bases. Germline V gene lookup returns CDR1 LGHDT and CDR2 YNNKQL (reference sequence). The CDR3 has 15 amino acids. The junction had 4 bases not matched to a gene; V was cut back by 4 bases and J by 0 bases. CDR3 bases read: TGTGCCAGCAGCTTGGACTGGCCTAGTGCAGAAACGCTGTAT. Translated: CASSLDWPSAETLY. The whole CDR3 protein reads CASSLDWPSAETLYF.

This clone was seen a handful of times. The listed genes are named as in mouse. With the read ending 1 residue before the CDR3 end, the germline J gene is used to fill in that end. The chain links TRBV5 to TRBJ2-1; D is undetermined. Germline-derived CDR1 and CDR2 are LGHNA and YNLKQL (reference sequence). Trimming removed 0 bases from V and 6 bases from J, with 15 bases in between. The length of the CDR3 is 16 residues. CDR3 amino acids: CASSQDDPGKGAEQFF. The CDR3 bases that were read are TGTGCCAGCAGCCAAGATGACCCGGGGAAGGGTGCTGAGCAGTTC.

This clone was seen once. Gene names are mouse gene names. Read coverage stops 1 residue before the CDR3 terminus; the germline J gene supplies the remainder. The chain recombines TRBV29 with TRBJ1-2, with 10 bases that match TRBD1. Germline values: CDR1 MSHET, CDR2 SYDVDS. CDR3 length: 15 amino acids. V lost 5 bases, J lost 0 bases, and 3 bases stayed unmatched. The CDR3 reads CASSNGTGANSDYTF. Incomplete CDR3 DNA: TGTGCTAGCAGTAACGGGACAGGGGCAAACTCCGACTACACC.

A word on this clone: Gene labels here are mouse ones. The CDR3 end falls 1 residue outside the read, so it is completed with the germline J gene. The V and J genes are TRBV1 and TRBJ2-4; 8 bases are a match to TRBD2. V lost 1 base to trimming and J lost 0 bases; unmatched junction nucleotides: 3. The CDR3 covers 16 residues. Per the germline V gene, CDR1 is NSQYPW and CDR2 is LRSPGD (reference sequence). The CDR3 is CTCSAGGGGSQNTLYF. The covered CDR3 bases are TGCACCTGCAGTGCAGGTGGGGGGGGTAGTCAAAACACCTTGTAC. The entire variable domain, with the rest obtained from reference TRBV1 and TRBJ2-4, is as follows: VTLLEQNPRWRLVPRGQAVNLRCILKNSQYPWMSWYQQDLQKQLQWLFTLRSPGDKEVKSLPGADYLATRVTDTELRLQVANMSQGRTLYCTCSAGGGGSQNTLYFGAGTRLSVL.

In regard to this clone: Gene labels here are mouse ones. The read stops 1 residue short of the end of the CDR3; the missing end is completed from the germline J gene. The chain employs TRBV29 and TRBJ1-1; 8 bases map to TRBD1. The CDR3 contains 15 residues. Trimming removed 5 bases from V and 0 bases from J; junction bases left unmatched: 5. Germline-derived CDR1 and CDR2 are MSHET and SYDVDS. CDR3 bases read: TGTGCTAGCAGTCCTCGGGACAGGACAAACACAGAAGTCTTC. It codes for CASSPRDRTNTEVF. The whole CDR3 protein is CASSPRDRTNTEVFF.

This clone was observed once. Mouse germline and gene names are used. The CDR3 end lies 1 residue beyond the end of the read and is filled in from the germline J gene. The chain uses TRBV13-1 and TRBJ1-1; perhaps TRBD1 as D (5 bases). The ends were cut back, 3 bases at V and 1 base at J, with 7 bases in the middle. Germline V gene sequence: CDR1 NSHNY, CDR2 SYGAGN. This CDR3 contains 13 residues. This chain's CDR3 is CASSAGRNTEVFF. CDR3 DNA (partial): TGTGCCAGCAGTGCAGGGAGGAACACAGAAGTCTTC.

On this clone: Gene names denote mouse genes. The read terminates 1 residue ahead of where the CDR3 ends, so the germline J gene completes it. The chain links TRBV4 to TRBJ2-7; 8 nucleotides match TRBD2. CDR1 and CDR2 (germline): LGHDT, YNNKQL (reference sequence). This CDR3 has 13 amino acids. V was clipped by 4 bases and J by 4 bases; unmatched bases: 3. The CDR3 loop is CASSFLGGYEQYF. Partial CDR3 DNA: TGTGCCAGCAGCTTTCTGGGGGGATATGAACAGTAC.

For this clone: The gene names here belong to mouse. The read comes to an end 1 residue before the CDR3 does, leaving the germline J gene to fill in the end. This rearrangement joins TRBV19 to TRBJ2-4; D gene ambiguous. Germline CDR1 and CDR2: FNHDT and SITEND (reference sequence). The CDR3 length is 13 residues. V was trimmed by 2 bases and J by 0 bases, leaving 4 bases between them. The CDR3 loop reads CASSIRSQNTLYF. Incomplete CDR3 DNA: TGTGCCAGCAGTATCAGAAGTCAAAACACCTTGTAC.

In the case of this clone: Gene names are mouse gene names. The missing CDR3 end, 1 residue past where the read stops, is filled in from the germline J gene. The chain uses TRBV4 and TRBJ2-4, with 11 bases lining up with TRBD2. Germline V gene sequence: CDR1 LGHDT, CDR2 YNNKQL (reference sequence). After removal of 7 bases from V and 0 bases from J, the junction contained 15 bases not matched to a gene. The length of the CDR3 is 19 residues. CDR3 in amino acids: CASNKDVDWGGYSQNTLYF. Incomplete CDR3 DNA: TGTGCCAGCAACAAAGATGTAGACTGGGGGGGGTATAGTCAAAACACCTTGTAC.

In its sample, this clone was seen once. Gene names are the mouse ones. The read falls 1 residue short of the CDR3 end, and the missing part is taken from the germline J gene. The chain couples TRBV13-1 to TRBJ2-3; 7 bases are a match to TRBD2. This CDR3 is 13 amino acids long. The J segment lost 3 bases and the V segment lost 3 bases, leaving 1 base of the junction unmatched. From germline, CDR1 is NSHNY and CDR2 SYGAGN. The CDR3 is CASSAWGAETLYF. The covered CDR3 bases are TGTGCCAGCAGTGCCTGGGGGGCAGAAACGCTGTAT.

Turning to this clone: Gene names are mouse gene names. The read is 1 residue too short to cover the CDR3 end, so that end is filled in from the germline J gene. The J gene is TRBJ2-7, the V gene TRBV13-2, with D unclear. The V end lost 7 bases, the J end lost 0 bases, and 11 bases lay between the germline ends. CDR3 length: 13 residues. Germline CDR1 NNHNN, CDR2 SYGAGS (reference sequence). The part of the CDR3 DNA that was read is TGTGCCAGCCTCCCGGCAGGCTCCTATGAACAGTAC. This translates into CASLPAGSYEQY. The CDR3 as a whole reads CASLPAGSYEQYF.